This paragraph reports one T cell receptor beta chain. What it binds is unknown. Researchers ran the PCR with 60 Vbeta and 13 Jbeta primers. TCRdb's copy holds only in-frame clones and misses some; the assay was immunoSEQ multiplex PCR. The data hold 35,000 to 40,000 clones, with 66% observed a single time. J was trimmed by 0 bases and V by 3 bases; bases with no gene match: 6. The CDR3 length is 16 residues. The germline V gene has CDR1 SGHRS and CDR2 YFSETQ. This sample is drawn from a study of cytomegalovirus exposure and HLA in healthy donors. Study-wide results and limits: Cytomegalovirus status was reportedly diagnosed by the classifier with high sensitivity and specificity.

This sequence was found in a man between 45 and 60 years old in good health and CMV-seropositive. V gene TRBV5-1 combines with J gene TRBJ2-3, with 8 bases fitting TRBD2. The specimen was PBMCs. DNA of the CDR3: TGCGCCAGCAGCTCCGGCGGGGGGTCTAGCACAGATACGCAGTATTTT. Residues: CASSSGGGSSTDTQYF.